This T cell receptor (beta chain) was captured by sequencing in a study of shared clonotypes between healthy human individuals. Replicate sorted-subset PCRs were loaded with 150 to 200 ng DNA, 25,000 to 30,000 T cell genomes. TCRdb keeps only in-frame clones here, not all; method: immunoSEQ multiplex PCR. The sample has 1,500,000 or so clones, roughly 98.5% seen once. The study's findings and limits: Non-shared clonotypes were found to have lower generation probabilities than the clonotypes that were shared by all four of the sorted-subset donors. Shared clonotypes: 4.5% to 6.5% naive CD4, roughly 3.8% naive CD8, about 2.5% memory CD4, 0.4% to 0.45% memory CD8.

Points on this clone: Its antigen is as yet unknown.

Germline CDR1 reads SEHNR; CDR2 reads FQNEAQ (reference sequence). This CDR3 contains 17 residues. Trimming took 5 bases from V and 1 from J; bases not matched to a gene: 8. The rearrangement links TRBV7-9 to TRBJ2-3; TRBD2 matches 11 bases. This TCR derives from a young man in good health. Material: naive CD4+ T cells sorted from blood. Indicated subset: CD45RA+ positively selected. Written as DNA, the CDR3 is TGTGCCAGCAGCCGTGGGCTGGGACTAGCGGGCACAGATACGCAGTATTTT. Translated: CASSRGLGLAGTDTQYF.